The table lists the clone carrying this T cell receptor (beta chain) with many counts. The data were obtained in a study of post-analysis software for immune sequencing data. TCR beta cDNA libraries included unique molecular identifiers. MiXCR was run by TCRdb on the PCR reads, yielding one entry per CDR3 protein. The table includes fewer than 850,000 distinct CDR3 sequences, roughly 29% detected once. Sequencing was carried out using blood. This sequence originates from a girl between 10 and 17 years old with multiple sclerosis.

The CDR3 DNA reads as TGTGCCAGCAGTTTTCGGGGGGGCCAGTACTTC. This codes for CASSFRGGQYF. J is TRBJ2-5 and V is TRBV12-3 or TRBV12-4, with TRBD2 matching 8 bases. The junction had 1 base not matched to a gene; V was cut back by 3 bases and J by 10 bases. This CDR3 is 11 amino acids long.